One T cell receptor beta chain is described in this entry. The antigen is not known. This specimen belongs to a study of T cells and Merkel cell carcinoma outcomes. Study-level points and caveats: In Merkel cell carcinoma, repertoire and T-cell density reportedly predicted outcomes.

This CDR3 has 15 residues. Germline V gene data show CDR1 as SEHNR and CDR2 as FQNEAQ (reference sequence). The V end lost 4 bases, the J end lost 3 bases, and 16 bases lay between the germline ends. Only in-frame clones appear in the TCRdb table, and some are missing; sequencing was by immunoSEQ multiplex PCR. The sample gives 5,000 to 7,500 clones, about 77% of which show up once; more than 12% is in the top ten. This clonotype was sampled from a human donor with Merkel cell carcinoma. Some clones in this sample may be carry-over from other donors' samples. Sample: tumor tissue from Merkel cell carcinoma. The rearrangement uses TRBV7-9 and TRBJ2-7, with D perhaps given as TRBD1 or TRBD2 (5 bases each). The DNA of the CDR3 is TGTGCCAGCAGCTCCTGGGACCGGGACGTCTACGAGCAGTACTTC. This sequence encodes CASSSWDRDVYEQYF.